A single sample is the source of the 10 T cell receptor beta chains below, sequenced in a study of a mutant IDH1 vaccine in newly diagnosed glioma. Time point defined: week 5, during vaccination. In the vaccine, a single dose held 300 ug of the mutant IDH1 20-mer peptide, along with topical imiquimod. This table comes from immunoSEQ multiplex PCR, and its TCRdb copy is limited to in-frame clones, with some not included. This table holds around 56,000 clones, roughly 82% found once. Their antigens remain unidentified. The sample here was PBMCs, taken from a glioma patient whose treatment included an IDH1 peptide vaccine. Source of these receptors: a woman aged 18-29 years with glioma. Some clones in this sample may be carry-over from other donors' samples.

The V gene is TRBV6-5, the J gene TRBJ2-7; maybe TRBD1 (5 bases). Trimming cost V 2 bases and J 6 bases, with 11 bases left between them. The CDR3 contains 13 residues. Germline V gives CDR1 MNHEY, CDR2 SVGAGI. The CDR3 DNA sequence: TGTGCCAGCAGTTACACGTCAGGGATCGAGCAGTACTTC. This translates into CASSYTSGIEQYF.

This clone appeared a single time. The chain joins TRBV5-1 to TRBJ2-7; 8 nucleotides align to TRBD2. The germline V gene encodes CDR1 SGHRS and CDR2 YFSETQ. This CDR3 comprises 15 residues. V dropped 0 bases and J dropped 2; count of bases not matched to a gene: 4. CDR3 DNA sequence: TGCGCCAGCAGCTTGGTAGCGGGGCAGCCCTACGAGCAGTACTTC. It codes for CASSLVAGQPYEQYF.

Worth noting for this clone: Other nucleotide sequences from this sample produce the same CDR3. The chain recombines TRBV6-5 with TRBJ1-1; unclear D gene. CDR3 length: 12 residues. Germline V CDR1 and CDR2: MNHEY, SVGAGI. The ends were cut back, 0 bases at V and 7 bases at J, with 6 bases in the middle. The CDR3 loop is CASSYSTGEAFF. As DNA, the CDR3 is TGTGCCAGCAGTTACTCCACGGGTGAAGCTTTCTTT.

The rearrangement links TRBV6-6 to TRBJ1-1; possible D gene TRBD1, 5 bases. Germline lookup yields CDR1 MNHNY and CDR2 SVGAGI (reference sequence). V lost 5 bases to trimming and J lost 2 bases, with 15 bases between them. The CDR3 loop spans 15 amino acids. DNA for the CDR3: TGTGCCAGCAGTGCCGAATTGGGGGGTAACACTGAAGCTTTCTTT. Its protein is CASSAELGGNTEAFF.

The table lists this clone with a few counts. V and J are TRBV2 and TRBJ2-6; TRBD1 might be the D (5 bases). V shed 8 bases and J shed 0 bases, with 11 bases lying between them. This CDR3 has 15 amino acids. Germline CDR1 reads SNHLY; CDR2 reads FYNNEI. The CDR3 sequence is CASGDSHSGANVLTF. The CDR3 region has the DNA TGTGCCAGCGGCGACAGTCACTCTGGGGCCAACGTCCTGACTTTC.

This chain connects TRBV4-1 to TRBJ2-5; D uncertain. Deletions cut 0 bases from V and 5 bases from J, with 13 bases between. The V gene's germline CDR1 is MGHRA and CDR2 YSYEKL. The CDR3 loop spans 15 amino acids. The CDR3 DNA follows: TGCGCCAGCAGCCAAGATCCGGACCCTAGGGAGACCCAGTACTTC. This sequence encodes CASSQDPDPRETQYF.

There are a few counts of this clone. The V gene is TRBV30, the J gene TRBJ1-3; 7 bases map to TRBD1. This CDR3 contains 12 residues. Losses at the gene ends were 6 bases for V and 4 bases for J; bases not matched to a gene: 3. The germline V gene encodes CDR1 GTSNPN and CDR2 SVGIG (reference sequence). Here the CDR3 DNA reads TGTGCCTGTACCAGGGGGGGAAACACCATATATTTT. Translated: CACTRGGNTIYF.

The chain combines TRBV19 with TRBJ2-7; TRBD2 is a possible D gene (5 bases). The germline V gene encodes CDR1 LNHDA and CDR2 SQIVND (reference sequence). V was clipped by 1 base and J by 3 bases, with 10 bases between them. The CDR3 extends over 14 amino acids. The CDR3 bases are TGTGCCAGTAGTATAGTTCCGGGGAGCTACGAGCAGTACTTC. Translated, it gives CASSIVPGSYEQYF.

The chain combines TRBV9 with TRBJ2-1; 10 nucleotides align to TRBD2. V lost 3 bases, J lost 4 bases, and 4 bases stayed unmatched. This CDR3 region has 15 residues. The V gene's germline CDR1 is SGDLS and CDR2 YYNGEE. The CDR3 DNA reads as TGTGCCAGCAGCGAAGCGGGAGGGCGATACAATGAGCAGTTCTTC. Amino acid sequence: CASSEAGGRYNEQFF.

This chain uses TRBV6-4 with TRBJ2-1, with 9 bases aligning to TRBD2. Germline trimming cut 4 bases from V and 6 bases from J; bases unmatched to any gene: 4. The CDR3 loop spans 14 amino acids. Germline CDR1 MRHNA, CDR2 SNTAGT. The CDR3, as DNA: TGTGCCAGCAGTGCTAGCGGGGAGGGCAATGAGCAGTTCTTC. Encoded protein: CASSASGEGNEQFF.